This T cell receptor beta chain was identified during a study of blood T cell repertoires in COVID-19. Across the whole study: Acute and convalescent COVID-19 samples came from the United States, Italy and Spain.

In germline, CDR1 is SGHNT, CDR2 YYREEE (reference sequence). The CDR3 has 13 residues. Trimming cost V 4 bases and J 9 bases; bases outside gene matches: 8. Per the study methods: Reference gene primer amplification gave estimated nucleated cell counts. The protocol was immunoSEQ multiplex PCR, while the TCRdb copy is restricted to in-frame clones and leaves out a portion. From that table come the V and J calls and clone size; the DNA was used to work out D and trimming. The table records tens of thousands of clones, 75% to 90% of them present only once. The sequence was obtained from a man aged 55-75 years with acute or convalescent COVID-19. The sequencing input was peripheral blood. This rearrangement joins TRBV5-4 to TRBJ1-2; 8 nucleotides agree with TRBD1. Here the CDR3 DNA reads TGTGCCAGCAGCCACAGGGGGGAGAGGAGCTACACCTTC. Translating gives CASSHRGERSYTF.